Listed here are 21 T cell receptor beta chains from one sample, sequenced in a study of blood T cells in healthy people across ages (dated by TCRdb to between 2015 and 2017). Library preparation was by 5' RACE. TCRdb lists the instrument as Illumina HiSeq 2500. The second PCR ran for about 6 to 11 cycles and used a J-beta primer mix along with a sample-barcoded 5' primer. The public reads were reprocessed in TCRdb via fastp at Q25 and MiXCR, keeping in-frame beta chains. Identical CDR3 protein sequences are pooled into one entry, listed with their most common genes and DNA. This sample lists about 590,000 distinct CDR3 sequences; roughly 30% were detected once. The ten biggest clones cover 15% to 18% of the sample. The sequencing input was blood. The receptor source for this set is a woman older than 75 in good health.

On this clonotype: One junction end disagrees with the germline gene, perhaps due to a read error. The chain uses TRBV2 and TRBJ1-2; TRBD1 might be the D (6 bases). Germline loops: CDR1 SNHLY, CDR2 FYNNEI. There are 13 residues in the CDR3. CDR3 sequence reads: CAGSVGGAGGYTF. The CDR3 nucleotides read TGTGCCGGCAGTGTAGGGGGGGCAGGGGGCTACACCTTC.

The chain uses TRBV20-1 and TRBJ1-5; D possibly corresponds to TRBD1 (6 bases). Germline V gives CDR1 DFQATT, CDR2 SNEGSKA (reference sequence). Trimming cost V 0 bases and J 6 bases, with 15 bases left between them. The CDR3 has 15 residues. CDR3: CSARDLGGGGQPQHF. DNA for the CDR3: TGCAGTGCTAGAGATCTGGGGGGCGGAGGTCAGCCCCAGCATTTT.

This clonotype appeared a few times. A much larger clonotype is one base distant, so this may be a read error. The chain combines TRBV19 with TRBJ2-4, with 8 nucleotides matching TRBD1. This CDR3 region has 14 residues. In germline, CDR1 is LNHDA, CDR2 SQIVND (reference sequence). CDR3 loop: CASSDRGSKNIRYF. The CDR3 DNA reads as TGTGCCAGTAGCGACAGGGGATCCAAAAACATTCGGTACTTC.

The gene calls are TRBV20-1 and TRBJ1-1; D possibly corresponds to TRBD1 (5 bases). Trimming pared 5 bases from V and 1 base from J, leaving 11 bases between. The germline V gene has CDR1 DFQATT and CDR2 SNEGSKA (reference sequence). This CDR3 comprises 13 residues. The CDR3 reads CSAWGRANTEAFF. For the CDR3, the DNA is TGCAGTGCTTGGGGACGGGCGAACACTGAAGCTTTCTTT.

The chain has TRBV12-3 or TRBV12-4 and TRBJ1-1; D is perhaps TRBD1 (6 bases). The length of the CDR3 is 15 residues. V shed 8 bases and J shed 1 base, with 17 bases lying between them. Here the CDR3 DNA reads TGTGCCAGCGGCATGGGGGGGGCCGAGAACACTGAAGCTTTCTTT. It is translated as CASGMGGAENTEAFF.

This clonotype was seen a few times. Given a much more abundant clone one base away, this may be a read error. J is TRBJ2-7 and V is TRBV5-4, with D tentatively TRBD1 (6 bases). This CDR3 spans 15 amino acids. The germline gives CDR1 SGHNT, CDR2 YYREEE (reference sequence). V gave up 6 bases and J gave up 7 bases, with 23 bases separating them. This chain's CDR3 is CASTPGQGIYNEQYF. The DNA for the CDR3 is TGTGCCAGCACCCCGGGGCAGGGGATTTACAATGAGCAGTACTTC.

About this clonotype: This could be a read error, since a much larger clone is one nucleotide away. J is TRBJ1-1 and V is TRBV12-3 or TRBV12-4; D perhaps matches TRBD1 (5 bases). Trimming removed 0 bases from V and 1 base from J, with 12 bases in between. CDR3 length: 16 residues. CDR3 protein: CASSLAMAGPNTEAFF. Here the CDR3 DNA reads TGTGCCAGCAGTTTAGCGATGGCAGGGCCGAACACTGAAGCTTTCTTT.

This clonotype was counted between two and nine times. A much larger clonotype is one base distant, so this may be a read error. This sequence joins TRBV12-3 or TRBV12-4 and TRBJ1-2; 11 bases align to TRBD1. This CDR3 has 14 amino acids. The CDR3 DNA reads TGTGCCAGCAGTAGAGGACAGGGGGCAAATGGCTACATCTTC. It yields the protein CASSRGQGANGYIF.

In its sample, this clonotype was seen many times. The genes are TRBV4-1 and TRBJ2-6; D perhaps matches TRBD1 (6 bases). The germline V gene has CDR1 MGHRA and CDR2 YSYEKL. V was trimmed by 0 bases and J by 4 bases, leaving 7 bases between them. CDR3 length: 15 amino acids. This chain's CDR3 is CASSQEGTGANVLTF. In DNA form, the CDR3 reads TGCGCCAGCAGCCAAGAGGGGACAGGGGCCAACGTCCTGACTTTC.

This clonotype was counted many times. A read error is possible here, since a much larger clone lies one base away. This chain connects TRBV9 to TRBJ2-1; unclear D gene. CDR1 and CDR2 (germline): SGDLS, YYNGEE. The V end was cut by 0 bases, the J end by 0 bases, with 7 bases between. The length of the CDR3 is 15 residues. The chain's CDR3 is CASSVGQSSYNEQFF. For the CDR3, the DNA is TGTGCCAGCAGCGTAGGGCAGAGCTCCTACAATGAGCAGTTCTTC.

This clonotype was detected many times. The V and J genes are TRBV11-1 and TRBJ2-3; D unresolved. Germline V gene sequence: CDR1 SGHAT, CDR2 FQDESV (reference sequence). The CDR3 contains 14 residues. Trimming took 3 bases from V and 2 from J, leaving 9 bases between them. DNA of the CDR3: TGTGCCAGCAGCTTTTACGTACCCACAGATACGCAGTATTTT. Protein: CASSFYVPTDTQYF.

This clonotype was found a few times. The chain couples TRBV20-1 to TRBJ1-2; D uncertain. Germline lookup yields CDR1 DFQATT and CDR2 SNEGSKA (reference sequence). V lost 6 bases and J lost 7, with 15 bases in between. The CDR3 totals 12 residues. CDR3 residues: CSAPPRAGGYTF. The CDR3 nucleotides are TGCAGTGCCCCCCCGCGGGCGGGTGGCTACACCTTC.

This clonotype was picked up a small number of times. This may arise from a read error, as a much more abundant clone is one base away. This chain connects TRBV6-1 to TRBJ2-1, with TRBD1 matching over 7 bases. The CDR3 sequence is 16 residues long. The V segment lost 4 bases and the J segment 9 bases; nucleotides outside the gene matches: 15. Germline V CDR1 and CDR2: MNHNS, SASEGT. The CDR3 loop reads CASSVEEQGSGSEQFF. Written as DNA, the CDR3 is TGTGCCAGCAGTGTAGAGGAACAGGGGTCGGGGAGTGAGCAGTTCTTC.

A note on this clonotype: With a much larger clone just one base away, this may be a read error. J is TRBJ2-1 and V is TRBV20-1; the match to TRBD2 covers 9 bases. There are 13 residues in the CDR3. V was clipped by 4 bases and J by 13 bases; unmatched bases: 11. Germline-derived CDR1 and CDR2 are DFQATT and SNEGSKA (reference sequence). The CDR3 nucleotides read TGCAGTGCTAAAACTAGCGGGTTAGAGACCCAGTTCTTC. Translating gives CSAKTSGLETQFF.

There are many counts of this clonotype. V and J are TRBV6-2 or TRBV6-3 and TRBJ2-6; a possible D gene is TRBD1 (6 bases). This CDR3 region has 13 residues. V gave up 8 bases and J gave up 3 bases, with 8 bases separating them. Germline V lookup: CDR1 MNHEY, CDR2 SVGEGT. The CDR3 region is CASGGLGANVLTF. CDR3 DNA sequence: TGTGCCAGCGGGGGCCTTGGGGCCAACGTCCTGACTTTC.

CDR3 DNA sequence: TGCGCCAGCAGCCATCTCCGGGCAGCGAACGAGCAGTACTTC. Amino acid sequence: CASSHLRAANEQYF. V is TRBV5-1 and J is TRBJ2-7; D not resolved. The V end lost 4 bases, the J end lost 5 bases, and 16 bases lay between the germline ends. Germline loops: CDR1 SGHRS, CDR2 YFSETQ. CDR3 length: 14 amino acids.

Notes on this clonotype: Germline is not matched at one junction end, which may reflect a read error. This chain links TRBV6-4 with TRBJ2-3, with TRBD2 matching 9 bases. CDR1 is MRHNA, CDR2 SNTAGT, per germline. The CDR3 runs 16 residues. The CDR3 region is CASSERAGGPTDTRYF. For the CDR3, the DNA is TGTGCCAGCAGTGAACGGGCGGGGGGGCCGACAGATACGCGGTATTTT.

This clonotype was counted at least ten times. V gene TRBV5-1 combines with J gene TRBJ1-4; a weak D match, TRBD1 (5 bases). Per germline, CDR1 SGHRS and CDR2 YFSETQ. The V gene lost 4 bases and the J gene lost 0 bases, with 10 bases spanning the gap. CDR3 length: 15 amino acids. CDR3 nucleotide sequence: TGCGCCAGCAGCGAAGAACAGGCAACTAATGAAAAACTGTTTTTT. Translated, it gives CASSEEQATNEKLFF.

This clonotype has a count of ten or more. This chain joins TRBV15 and TRBJ2-6; a possible D gene is TRBD1 (5 bases). Germline V gene sequence: CDR1 LNHNV, CDR2 YYDKDF (reference sequence). V was shortened by 0 bases and J by 2 bases, with 8 bases between the two germline ends. The CDR3 sequence is 16 residues long. The CDR3 is CATSRDLGPGANVLTF. The CDR3 region has the DNA TGTGCCACCAGCAGAGATTTGGGGCCTGGGGCCAACGTCCTGACTTTC. Combining the CDR3 with reference TRBV15 and TRBJ2-6 gives the whole variable domain DAMVIQNPRYQVTQFGKPVTLSCSQTLNHNVMYWYQQKSSQAPKLLFHYYDKDFNNEADTPDNFQSRRPNTSFCFLDIRSPGLGDTAMYLCATSRDLGPGANVLTFGAGSRLTVL.

This clonotype was counted many times. The rearrangement uses TRBV27 and TRBJ1-6; no definite D call. Germline V gene sequence: CDR1 MNHEY, CDR2 SMNVEV (reference sequence). The V end lost 5 bases, the J end lost 4 bases, and 6 bases lay between the germline ends. The CDR3 contains 13 residues. The CDR3 nucleotides are TGTGCCAGCAGTCAAAAATATAATTCACCCCTCCACTTT. This encodes CASSQKYNSPLHF.

The chain joins TRBV20-1 to TRBJ2-7, with 10 bases that match TRBD1. The CDR3 has 15 amino acids. Germline assignment: CDR1 DFQATT and CDR2 SNEGSKA (reference sequence). V lost 2 bases to trimming and J lost 6 bases; unmatched junction nucleotides: 10. The CDR3 is CSARKWGQGKPEQYF. For the CDR3, the DNA is TGCAGTGCTAGAAAATGGGGACAGGGGAAGCCCGAGCAGTACTTC.